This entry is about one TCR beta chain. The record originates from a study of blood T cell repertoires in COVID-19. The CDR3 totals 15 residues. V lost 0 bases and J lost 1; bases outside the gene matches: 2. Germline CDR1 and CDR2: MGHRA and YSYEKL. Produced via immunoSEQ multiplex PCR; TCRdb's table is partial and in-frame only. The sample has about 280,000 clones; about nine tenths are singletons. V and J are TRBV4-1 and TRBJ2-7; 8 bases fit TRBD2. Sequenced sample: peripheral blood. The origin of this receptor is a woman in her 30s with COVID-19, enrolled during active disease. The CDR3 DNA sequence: TGCGCCAGCAGCCAAGAACTAGCGGTATCCTACGAGCAGTACTTC. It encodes CASSQELAVSYEQYF.